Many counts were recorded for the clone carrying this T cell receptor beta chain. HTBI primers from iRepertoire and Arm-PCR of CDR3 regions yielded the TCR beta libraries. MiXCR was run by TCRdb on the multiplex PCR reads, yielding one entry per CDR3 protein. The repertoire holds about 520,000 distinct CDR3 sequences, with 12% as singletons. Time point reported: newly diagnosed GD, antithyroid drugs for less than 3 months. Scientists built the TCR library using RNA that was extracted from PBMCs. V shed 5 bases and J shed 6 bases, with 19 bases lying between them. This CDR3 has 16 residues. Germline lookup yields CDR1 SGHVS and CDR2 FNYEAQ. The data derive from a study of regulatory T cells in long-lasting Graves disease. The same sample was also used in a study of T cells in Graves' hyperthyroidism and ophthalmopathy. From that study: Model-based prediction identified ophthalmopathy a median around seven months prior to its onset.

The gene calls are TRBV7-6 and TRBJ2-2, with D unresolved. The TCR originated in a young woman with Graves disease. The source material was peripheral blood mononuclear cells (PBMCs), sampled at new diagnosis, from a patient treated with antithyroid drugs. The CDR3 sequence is CASSQHIPVTAGELFF. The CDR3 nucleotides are TGTGCCAGCAGCCAACACATCCCCGTTACAGCCGGGGAGCTGTTTTTT.